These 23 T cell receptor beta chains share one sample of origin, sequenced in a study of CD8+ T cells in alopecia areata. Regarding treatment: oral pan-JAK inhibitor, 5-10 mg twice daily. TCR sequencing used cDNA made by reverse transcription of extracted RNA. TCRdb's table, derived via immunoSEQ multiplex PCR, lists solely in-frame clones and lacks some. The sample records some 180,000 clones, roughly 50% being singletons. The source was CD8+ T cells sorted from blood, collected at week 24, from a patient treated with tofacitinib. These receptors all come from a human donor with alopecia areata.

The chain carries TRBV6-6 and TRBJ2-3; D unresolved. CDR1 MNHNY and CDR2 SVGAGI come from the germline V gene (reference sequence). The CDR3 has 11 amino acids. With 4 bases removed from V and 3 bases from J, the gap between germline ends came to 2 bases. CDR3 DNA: TGTGCCAGCAGTTGGACAGATACGCAGTATTTT. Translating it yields CASSWTDTQYF.

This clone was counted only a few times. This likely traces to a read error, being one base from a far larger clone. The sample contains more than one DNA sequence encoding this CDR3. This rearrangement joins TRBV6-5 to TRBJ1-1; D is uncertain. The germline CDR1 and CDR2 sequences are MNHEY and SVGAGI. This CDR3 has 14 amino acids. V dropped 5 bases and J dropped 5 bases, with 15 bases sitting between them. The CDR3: CASSESLGVTEAFF. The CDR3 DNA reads TGTGCCAGCAGTGAGTCATTAGGAGTGACTGAAGCTTTCTTT.

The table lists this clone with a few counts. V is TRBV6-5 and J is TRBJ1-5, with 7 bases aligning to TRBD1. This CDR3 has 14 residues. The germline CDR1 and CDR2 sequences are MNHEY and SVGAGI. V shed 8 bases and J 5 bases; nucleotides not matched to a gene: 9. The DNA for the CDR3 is TGTGCCAGCGGCATGGGACAGTCGGATCAGCCCCAGCATTTT. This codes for CASGMGQSDQPQHF.

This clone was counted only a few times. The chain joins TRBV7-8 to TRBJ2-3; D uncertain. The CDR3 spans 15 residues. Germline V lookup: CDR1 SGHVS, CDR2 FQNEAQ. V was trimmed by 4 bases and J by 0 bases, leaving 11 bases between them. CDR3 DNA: TGTGCCAGCAGCTCCCGACAAACTAGCACAGATACGCAGTATTTT. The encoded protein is CASSSRQTSTDTQYF.

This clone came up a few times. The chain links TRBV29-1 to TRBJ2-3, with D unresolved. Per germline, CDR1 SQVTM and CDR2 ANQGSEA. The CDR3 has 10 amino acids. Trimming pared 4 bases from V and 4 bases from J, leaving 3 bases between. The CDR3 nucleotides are TGCAGCGTTGGGGCAGATACGCAGTATTTT. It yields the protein CSVGADTQYF.

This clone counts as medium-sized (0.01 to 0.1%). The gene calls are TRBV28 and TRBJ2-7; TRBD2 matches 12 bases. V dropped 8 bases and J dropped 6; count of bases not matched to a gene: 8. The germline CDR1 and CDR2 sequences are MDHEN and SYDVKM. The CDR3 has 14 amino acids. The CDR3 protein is CASRTSGGSTEQYF. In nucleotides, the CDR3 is TGTGCCAGCCGAACTAGCGGGGGGTCTACCGAGCAGTACTTC.

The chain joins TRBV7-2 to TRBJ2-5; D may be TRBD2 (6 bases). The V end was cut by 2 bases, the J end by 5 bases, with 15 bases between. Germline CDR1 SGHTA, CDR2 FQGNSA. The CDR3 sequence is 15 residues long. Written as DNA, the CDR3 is TGTGCCAGCAGCTTACACGATCTACGGGGGGAGACCCAGTACTTC. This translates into CASSLHDLRGETQYF.

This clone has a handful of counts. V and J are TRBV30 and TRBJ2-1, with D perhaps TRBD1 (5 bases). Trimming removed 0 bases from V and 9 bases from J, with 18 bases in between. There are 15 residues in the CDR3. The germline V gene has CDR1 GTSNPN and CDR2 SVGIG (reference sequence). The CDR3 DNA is TGTGCCTGGAGTGTAGGCAGGGCCCTGGGTGGTGAGCAGTTCTTC. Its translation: CAWSVGRALGGEQFF.

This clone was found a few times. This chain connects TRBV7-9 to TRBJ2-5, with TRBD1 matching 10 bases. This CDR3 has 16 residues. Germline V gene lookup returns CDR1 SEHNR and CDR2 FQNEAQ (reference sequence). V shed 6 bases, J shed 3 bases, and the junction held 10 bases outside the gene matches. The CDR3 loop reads CASRLFGTGVEETQYF. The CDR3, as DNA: TGTGCCAGCAGACTTTTCGGGACAGGGGTCGAAGAGACCCAGTACTTC.

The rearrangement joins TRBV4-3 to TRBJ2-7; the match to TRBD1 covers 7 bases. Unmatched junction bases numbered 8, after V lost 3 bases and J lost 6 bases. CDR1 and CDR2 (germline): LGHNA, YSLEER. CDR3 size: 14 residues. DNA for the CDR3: TGCGCCAGCAGCCATGACAGGGTGACGGCCGAGCAGTACTTC. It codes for CASSHDRVTAEQYF.

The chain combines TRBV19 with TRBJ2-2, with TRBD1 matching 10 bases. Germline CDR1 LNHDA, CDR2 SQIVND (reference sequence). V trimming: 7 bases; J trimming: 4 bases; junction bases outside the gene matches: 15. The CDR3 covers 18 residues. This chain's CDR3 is CASTSGTGVYGVTGELFF. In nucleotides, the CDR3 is TGTGCCAGTACATCCGGGACAGGGGTATATGGGGTCACCGGGGAGCTGTTTTTT.

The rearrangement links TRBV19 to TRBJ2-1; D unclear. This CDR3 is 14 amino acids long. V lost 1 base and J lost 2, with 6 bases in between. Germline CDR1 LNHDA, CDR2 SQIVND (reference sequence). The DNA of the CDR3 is TGTGCCAGTAGTATAGGGACCACCTACAATGAGCAGTTCTTC. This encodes CASSIGTTYNEQFF.

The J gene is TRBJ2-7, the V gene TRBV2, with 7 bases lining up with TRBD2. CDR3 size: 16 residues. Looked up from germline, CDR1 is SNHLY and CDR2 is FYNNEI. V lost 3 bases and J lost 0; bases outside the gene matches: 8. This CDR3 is CASSDAPGGSSYEQYF. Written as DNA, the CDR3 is TGTGCCAGCAGTGACGCGCCCGGGGGGAGCTCCTACGAGCAGTACTTC.

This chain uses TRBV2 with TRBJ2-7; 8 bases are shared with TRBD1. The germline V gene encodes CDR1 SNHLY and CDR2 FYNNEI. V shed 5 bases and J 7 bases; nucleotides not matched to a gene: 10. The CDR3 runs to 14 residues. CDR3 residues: CASSPGQGSGEQYF. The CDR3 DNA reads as TGTGCCAGCAGTCCTGGACAGGGTTCGGGGGAGCAGTACTTC.

The CDR3 DNA reads as TGTGCCAGCAGCCAACGACAGTTCACGAACACCGGGGAGCTGTTTTTT. Protein sequence: CASSQRQFTNTGELFF. The V and J genes are TRBV5-6 and TRBJ2-2; D is possibly TRBD1 (5 bases). V shed 4 bases and J shed 0 bases, with 13 bases lying between them. There are 16 residues in the CDR3. Per the germline V gene, CDR1 is SGHDT and CDR2 is YYEEEE.

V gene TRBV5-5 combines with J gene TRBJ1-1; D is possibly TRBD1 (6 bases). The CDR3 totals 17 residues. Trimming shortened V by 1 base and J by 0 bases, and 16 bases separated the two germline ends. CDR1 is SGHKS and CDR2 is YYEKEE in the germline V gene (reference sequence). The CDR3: CASSLYPIDRLNTEAFF. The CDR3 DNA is TGTGCCAGCAGCTTGTACCCAATCGACAGGCTGAACACTGAAGCTTTCTTT.

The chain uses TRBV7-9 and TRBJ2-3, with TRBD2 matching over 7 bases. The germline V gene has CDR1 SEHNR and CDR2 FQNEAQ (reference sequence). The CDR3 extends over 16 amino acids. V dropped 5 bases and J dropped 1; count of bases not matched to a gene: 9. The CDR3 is CASSPIAGPRTDTQYF. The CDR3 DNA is TGTGCCAGCAGCCCCATAGCGGGCCCACGCACAGATACGCAGTATTTT.

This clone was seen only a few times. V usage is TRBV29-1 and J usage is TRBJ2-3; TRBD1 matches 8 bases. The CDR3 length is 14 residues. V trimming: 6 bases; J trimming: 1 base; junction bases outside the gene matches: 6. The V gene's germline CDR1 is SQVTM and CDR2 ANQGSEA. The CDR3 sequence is CSVPRGQGTDTQYF. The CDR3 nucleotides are TGCAGCGTCCCCAGGGGACAGGGCACAGATACGCAGTATTTT.

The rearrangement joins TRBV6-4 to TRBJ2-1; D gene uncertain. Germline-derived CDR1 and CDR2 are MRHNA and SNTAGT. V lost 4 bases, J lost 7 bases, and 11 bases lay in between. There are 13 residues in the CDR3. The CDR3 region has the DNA TGTGCCAGCAGTGTTAATGAGTGGAATGAGCAGTTCTTC. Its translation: CASSVNEWNEQFF.

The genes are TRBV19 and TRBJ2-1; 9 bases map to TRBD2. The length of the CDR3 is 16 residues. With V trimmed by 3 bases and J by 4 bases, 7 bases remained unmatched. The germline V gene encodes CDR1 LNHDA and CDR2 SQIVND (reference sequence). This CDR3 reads CASSIGWAGGYNEQFF. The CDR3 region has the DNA TGTGCCAGTAGTATCGGCTGGGCGGGGGGGTACAATGAGCAGTTCTTC.

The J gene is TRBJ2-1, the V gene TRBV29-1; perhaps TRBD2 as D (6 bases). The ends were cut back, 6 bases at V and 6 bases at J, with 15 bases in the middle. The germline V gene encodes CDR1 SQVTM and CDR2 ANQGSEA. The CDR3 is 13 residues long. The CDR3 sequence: CSVLGRDFNEQFF. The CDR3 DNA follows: TGCAGCGTGTTGGGTCGGGACTTCAATGAGCAGTTCTTC.

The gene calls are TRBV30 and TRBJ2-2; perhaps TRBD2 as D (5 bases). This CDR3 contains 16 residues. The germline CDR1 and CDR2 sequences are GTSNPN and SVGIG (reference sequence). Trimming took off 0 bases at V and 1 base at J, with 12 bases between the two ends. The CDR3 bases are TGTGCCTGGAGTGTACTTTTTCGGGAGAACACCGGGGAGCTGTTTTTT. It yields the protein CAWSVLFRENTGELFF.

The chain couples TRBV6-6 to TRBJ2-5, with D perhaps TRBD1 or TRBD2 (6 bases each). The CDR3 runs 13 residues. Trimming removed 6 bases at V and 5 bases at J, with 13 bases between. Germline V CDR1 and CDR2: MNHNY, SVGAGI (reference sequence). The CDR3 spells CASSPGGRETQYF. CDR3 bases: TGTGCCAGCAGCCCTGGGGGGCGGGAGACCCAGTACTTC.